This TCR beta chain was observed in a study of control samples from healthy donors and cancer patients (dated by TCRdb to about 2020). The protocol used for the library was the immunoSEQ multiplex PCR assay. The immuneACCESS repertoire file appears here via TCRdb, limited to in-frame rearrangements. These files lack a portion of the clones; in checked studies, under half of the deficit traces to unresolved V genes, and the cause of the others is not known. The sample has about 140,000 clones on record, roughly nine tenths of them singletons. Just over 8.5% of the sample belongs to the ten largest clones. For this clone: Its cognate antigen has yet to be identified. No much larger clone is present one base from it, and per-base qualities are unavailable.

The germline V gene encodes CDR1 SGDLS and CDR2 YYNGEE. V loses 5 bases at its end and J loses 7 bases; junction bases beyond the gene matches: 9. The CDR3 covers 16 residues, taking in both the cysteine and the phenylalanine. Just CDR3 DNA is preserved here, 48 bases in frame from base 1. The sample taken for sequencing was blood. The sequence derives from a woman aged 25 to 45 in good health. Here the chain combines TRBV9 and TRBJ2-2; the junction holds 12 bases that match TRBD2. CDR3 protein: CASSVTSGSGGGELFF. The DNA is TGTGCCAGCAGTGTGACTAGCGGGAGCGGTGGCGGGGAGCTGTTTTTT.